There are a few counts of the clone carrying this T cell receptor beta chain. A second PCR, run for roughly 7 to 11 cycles, used a sample-barcoded 5' primer plus a J-beta primer mix. TCRdb fed the 5' RACE reads into MiXCR, producing one record per CDR3 protein. The data hold roughly 1.6 million distinct CDR3 sequences, with 30% to 35% observed a single time. This sample stems from a study of blood T cells in healthy people across ages. The draw of peripheral blood yielded roughly 10 milliliters from each donor. Each sample yielded at least 6.5 million isolated PBMCs. With each sample, at least 5 micrograms of total RNA were extracted. Germline V gives CDR1 SGHTA, CDR2 FQGNSA. The CDR3 runs to 15 residues. V shed 3 bases, J shed 3 bases, and the junction held 7 bases outside the gene matches.

Specimen: blood. This receptor was taken from a woman aged 30 to 39 in good health. The J gene is TRBJ2-5, the V gene TRBV7-2, with 7 bases identical to TRBD2. CDR3 sequence reads: CASSFTGTTEETQYF. The CDR3 nucleotides read TGTGCCAGCAGCTTTACCGGGACTACGGAAGAGACCCAGTACTTC.